This T cell receptor (beta chain) was identified in a study of cytotoxic CD8 clonotypes in ibrutinib-treated CLL. Study as a whole: With a range of 6 to 36, the median treatment time before response samples were taken was approximately 11 months. Study-level findings and limits: At baseline, clonality was higher than in age-matched healthy donors and correlated with CD8+ counts. Higher clonality was seen at ibrutinib response and a return toward baseline at progression.

The protocol was immunoSEQ multiplex PCR, while the TCRdb copy is restricted to in-frame clones and leaves out a portion. The repertoire consists of fewer than 150,000 clones, with under 90% occurring once and the leading ten covering 3.3%. PBMCs were cryopreserved, and around 1.9 micrograms of genomic DNA from them went into TCR beta libraries. Of note for this clone: Its specificity is not known.

This CDR3 contains 13 residues. From germline, CDR1 is SGHTA and CDR2 FQGNSA. The V end was cut by 6 bases, the J end by 6 bases, with 14 bases between. The sequence was obtained from a human donor with chronic lymphocytic leukemia. The sample was PBMCs, taken after 24 months of ibrutinib treatment. The V and J genes are TRBV7-2 and TRBJ1-1; D is unclear. CDR3 sequence (DNA): TGTGCCAGCAGTCTCCTAGGGATGGCTGAAGCTTTCTTT. Translated: CASSLLGMAEAFF.